This is a list of T cell receptor beta chains from one sample in a study of beta chain features in type 1 diabetes. The assay was immunoSEQ multiplex PCR, and TCRdb's table has in-frame clones only and misses some. The sample lists 600,000 to 700,000 clones, around an eighth occurring once. Material for sequencing was naive CD4+ T cells from blood. All receptors come from a man under 40 with type 1 diabetes. Each CDR3 is given with its conserved first and last residue. D genes are given only for firm matches. Clone size appears in some rows only: once, few, many, or a class for an expanded clone.

cdr3_nt | cdr3_aa | v_call | clone_size | d_call | j_call
TGTGCCAGCCGGAGCTCTGGGGCCAACGTCCTGACTTTC | CASRSSGANVLTF | TRBV7-2 | NA | NA | TRBJ2-6
TGTGCCAGCAGCCAAGATCACCAGGGAGCCACCATATATTTT | CASSQDHQGATIYF | TRBV4-2 | few | NA | TRBJ1-3
TGTGCCAGCAGTTTACTCACAGCTCTTAAAGAGACCCAGTACTTC | CASSLLTALKETQYF | TRBV28 | NA | NA | TRBJ2-5
TGTGCCAGCTTGTTCCGGGACAGTGGAAACACCATATATTTT | CASLFRDSGNTIYF | TRBV6-6 | few | TRBD1 | TRBJ1-3
TGTGCCAGCAGCGTCCGCAGTGATCAGCCCCAGCATTTT | CASSVRSDQPQHF | TRBV9 | few | NA | TRBJ1-5
TGTGCCAGCAGCTCGGACGGCAATGAGCAGTTCTTC | CASSSDGNEQFF | TRBV7-2 | NA | NA | TRBJ2-1
TGTGCCAGCAGCTTATTGGGGCAGGGTGATACGCAGTATTTT | CASSLLGQGDTQYF | TRBV7-2 | few | NA | TRBJ2-3
TGTGCCAGCAGCTTTTCAGGCTCTGGGGCCAACGTCCTGACTTTC | CASSFSGSGANVLTF | TRBV7-2 | few | NA | TRBJ2-6
TGTGCCAGCAGTCAACAGGGTGAAAAACTGTTTTTT | CASSQQGEKLFF | TRBV6-6 | few | NA | TRBJ1-4
TGTGCCAGCAGCCCGGGACTCCAAGAGACCCAGTACTTC | CASSPGLQETQYF | TRBV5-4 | few | NA | TRBJ2-5
TGTGCCAGCCTTGACAGGGACAAAGAGACCCAGTACTTC | CASLDRDKETQYF | TRBV2 | few | TRBD1 | TRBJ2-5
TGTGCCAGCAGTGAGAGAGACAGCCTAAGTTCACCCCTCCACTTT | CASSERDSLSSPLHF | TRBV2 | few | NA | TRBJ1-6
TGTGCCAGCAGCTTATTCGCAGATACGCAGTATTTT | CASSLFADTQYF | TRBV7-9 | NA | NA | TRBJ2-3
TGTGCCAGCTCACCTCAGACAGGGAGTTCTAACTACGAGCAGTACTTC | CASSPQTGSSNYEQYF | TRBV18 | few | TRBD1 | TRBJ2-7
TGTGCCAGCAGCCCTATTCAGGGGGCCGAGACCCAGTACTTC | CASSPIQGAETQYF | TRBV9 | few | TRBD1 | TRBJ2-5
TGTGCCAGCGAGGGCGGTTGGGATTCACCCCTCCACTTT | CASEGGWDSPLHF | TRBV25-1 | NA | NA | TRBJ1-6
TGTGCCAGCAGCCCCATGGGAGGGAATCAGCCCCAGCATTTT | CASSPMGGNQPQHF | TRBV7-9 | few | NA | TRBJ1-5
TGTGCCAGCAGTTTCCTATGGACAGGATTTGCAACTAATGAAAAACTGTTTTTT | CASSFLWTGFATNEKLFF | TRBV28 | few | TRBD1 | TRBJ1-4
TGTGCCAGTAGTTTTGACAGGGGAAATGAAAAACTGTTTTTT | CASSFDRGNEKLFF | TRBV19 | few | TRBD1 | TRBJ1-4
TGTGCCAGCGAGACAGGGGGCGACACCGGGGAGCTGTTTTTT | CASETGGDTGELFF | TRBV7-9 | NA | TRBD1 | TRBJ2-2
TGTGCCAGCAGCACGGCAGTAAACACCGGGGAGCTGTTTTTT | CASSTAVNTGELFF | TRBV2 | few | NA | TRBJ2-2
TGTGCCAGCAGCTTAGCGGTTCAGCGGGGGGGCCCGGAGACCCAGTACTTC | CASSLAVQRGGPETQYF | TRBV7-2 | few | TRBD2 | TRBJ2-5
TGTGCCAGCAGTCTACAGGGAGGTCGCAATGAGCAGTTCTTC | CASSLQGGRNEQFF | TRBV6-4 | NA | NA | TRBJ2-1
TGTGCCAGCACCTTAACTGGGACAGTCCCTTCACCCCTCCACTTT | CASTLTGTVPSPLHF | TRBV7-2 | NA | TRBD1 | TRBJ1-6
TGCAGCGTTGGAGGGGGTTCGAACACTGAAGCTTTCTTT | CSVGGGSNTEAFF | TRBV29-1 | few | NA | TRBJ1-1
TGCGCCAGCAGTGCCGGGGACCGGAGCGAGCAGTACTTC | CASSAGDRSEQYF | TRBV5-1 | NA | NA | TRBJ2-7
TGTGCCATCAGTGGGGGTTTCTATGGCTACACCTTC | CAISGGFYGYTF | TRBV10-3 | few | NA | TRBJ1-2
TGCAGCGTCGTTGAGGCGGGGACTAGCAATCAGCCCCAGCATTTT | CSVVEAGTSNQPQHF | TRBV29-1 | NA | NA | TRBJ1-5
TGTGCCAGCAGTGAAGGGAGTCCCTACGAGCAGTACTTC | CASSEGSPYEQYF | TRBV25-1 | NA | NA | TRBJ2-7
TGTGCCAGCAGCCGCCAAGCGCGGAACACCGGGGAGCTGTTTTTT | CASSRQARNTGELFF | TRBV7-2 | few | NA | TRBJ2-2
TGCGCCAGCGCGGGGAGCTCCTACAATGAGCAGTTCTTC | CASAGSSYNEQFF | TRBV5-1 | few | NA | TRBJ2-1
TGTGCCAGCAGTTACTTACAGGGCATCAACAATTCACCCCTCCACTTT | CASSYLQGINNSPLHF | TRBV6-6 | few | NA | TRBJ1-6
TGTGCCAGCAGTCGGGGGGCTGGAAATTCACCCCTCCACTTT | CASSRGAGNSPLHF | TRBV5-6 | few | NA | TRBJ1-6
TGTGCCAGCAGTTACACGACTAGCGGGGGGGAAAATGAGCAGTTCTTC | CASSYTTSGGENEQFF | TRBV6-5 | NA | TRBD2 | TRBJ2-1
TGTGCCAGCAGCCAAGCACAAAACTCCAATGAGCAGTTCTTC | CASSQAQNSNEQFF | TRBV2 | NA | NA | TRBJ2-1
TGTGCCAGCAGCACCCGGGAGGGAGCTAACTATGGCTACACCTTC | CASSTREGANYGYTF | TRBV9 | NA | NA | TRBJ1-2
TGTGCCAGCAGCCCCGGGACAGTCGTCTTTACCCATGGCTACACCTTC | CASSPGTVVFTHGYTF | TRBV5-5 | few | TRBD1 | TRBJ1-2
TGTGCCAGCAGCTCTGGTGGGAGCAATCAGCCCCAGCATTTT | CASSSGGSNQPQHF | TRBV5-6 | NA | NA | TRBJ1-5
TGTGCCAGCAGCACTGAATACAGGGGGGAGACCCAGTACTTC | CASSTEYRGETQYF | TRBV9 | few | TRBD1 | TRBJ2-5
TGTGCCAGCAGCCCATGGACAGGGTCCTCACCCCTCCACTTT | CASSPWTGSSPLHF | TRBV7-2 | few | TRBD1 | TRBJ1-6
TGTGCCAGCAGCCTCCAGGGGAACACCGGGGAGCTGTTTTTT | CASSLQGNTGELFF | TRBV7-9 | few | NA | TRBJ2-2
TGCGCCAGCAGCTGGGGACAGGGTCCAGCTTTCTTT | CASSWGQGPAFF | TRBV5-1 | few | TRBD1 | TRBJ1-1
TGTGCCAGCTCACCTCGGACAGGGGTCCTCCAAGAGACCCAGTACTTC | CASSPRTGVLQETQYF | TRBV18 | NA | TRBD1 | TRBJ2-5
TGTGCCAGCAGCGCCCCGACAGGGAATTCTCGTGGAAACACCATATATTTT | CASSAPTGNSRGNTIYF | TRBV9 | NA | TRBD1 | TRBJ1-3
TGTGCCAGCAGTGCGGCAGGCTCCTACGAGCAGTACTTC | CASSAAGSYEQYF | TRBV25-1 | NA | NA | TRBJ2-7
TGTGCCAGCAGCTTCGATCAGGGGAGGAATGAAGCTTTCTTT | CASSFDQGRNEAFF | TRBV7-2 | NA | NA | TRBJ1-1
TGTGCCAGCAGCCTTTTTCCACAGGGTCCGCAAGAGACCCAGTACTTC | CASSLFPQGPQETQYF | TRBV7-2 | few | NA | TRBJ2-5
TGTGCCAGTCACGAACCGAGTCACCAGCCCCAGCATTTT | CASHEPSHQPQHF | TRBV28 | few | NA | TRBJ1-5
TGCAGCGTTGAGGCACCTAACTATGGCTACACCTTC | CSVEAPNYGYTF | TRBV29-1 | NA | NA | TRBJ1-2
TGTGCCAGCAGTGCGGGAACTAATGAAAAACTGTTTTTT | CASSAGTNEKLFF | TRBV2 | NA | NA | TRBJ1-4
TGCAGCGCAGAACGGACAGGTCTCGGAGCAGATACGCAGTATTTT | CSAERTGLGADTQYF | TRBV29-1 | NA | TRBD1 | TRBJ2-3
TGTGCCAGCAGCTTAGGGACCTACAATGAGCAGTTCTTC | CASSLGTYNEQFF | TRBV11-2 | NA | NA | TRBJ2-1
TGCGCCAGCAGCCAGGACAGGGCTTACAATGAGCAGTTCTTC | CASSQDRAYNEQFF | TRBV5-1 | few | TRBD1 | TRBJ2-1
TGTGCCAGTAGTATAGACGGATATCAGCCCCAGCATTTT | CASSIDGYQPQHF | TRBV19 | few | NA | TRBJ1-5